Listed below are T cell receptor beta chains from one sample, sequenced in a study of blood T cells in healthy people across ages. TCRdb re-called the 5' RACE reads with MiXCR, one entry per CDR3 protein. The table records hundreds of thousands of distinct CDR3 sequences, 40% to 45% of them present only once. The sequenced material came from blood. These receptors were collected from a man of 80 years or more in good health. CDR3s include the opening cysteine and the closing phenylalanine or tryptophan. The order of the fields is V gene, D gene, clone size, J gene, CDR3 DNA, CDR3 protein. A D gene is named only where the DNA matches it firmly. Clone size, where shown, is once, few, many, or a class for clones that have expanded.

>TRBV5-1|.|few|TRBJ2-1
TGCGCCAGCAGTTTCCAAGGAGCGGGTAATATCGATGAGCAGTTCTTC
CASSFQGAGNIDEQFF
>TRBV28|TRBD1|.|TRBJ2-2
TGTGCCAGCAGTCCGGACAGGGGCGGCGGGAGCGCCAGGATCGGGGAGCTGTTTTTT
CASSPDRGGGSARIGELFF
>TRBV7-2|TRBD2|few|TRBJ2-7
TGTGCCAGCAGCCGGACTAGCGGGCACGACAATGAGCAGTACTTC
CASSRTSGHDNEQYF
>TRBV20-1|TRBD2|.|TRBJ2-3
TGCAGTGCTAGAGATCGACTAGCGAGAGATACGCGGTATTTT
CSARDRLARDTRYF
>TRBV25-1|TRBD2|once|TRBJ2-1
TGTGCCAGGACGGGGGGGGCCTCCTACAATGAGCAGTTCTTC
CARTGGASYNEQFF
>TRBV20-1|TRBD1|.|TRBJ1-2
TGCAGTGCTAGAGATTTTAACAGGGGGAACTATGGCTACACCTTC
CSARDFNRGNYGYTF
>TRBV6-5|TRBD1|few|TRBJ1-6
TGTGCCAGCAGTTACGGGACAGGGAGTTCACCCCTCCACTTT
CASSYGTGSSPLHF
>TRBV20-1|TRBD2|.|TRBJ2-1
TGCAGTGCTAGAGCGACTAGCGGGAACCTGGGGAAGAGCTACAATGAGCAGTTCTTC
CSARATSGNLGKSYNEQFF
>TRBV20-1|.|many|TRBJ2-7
TGCAGTCCCGCGTCCGACGAGCAGTACTTC
CSPASDEQYF
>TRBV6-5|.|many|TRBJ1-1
TGTGCCAGCAGCTCGAACACTGAAGCTTTCTTT
CASSSNTEAFF
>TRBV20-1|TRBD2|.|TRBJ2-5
TGCAGTGCTAGGGGTTTCGGGACTAGCGGACAAATCGGAGAGACCCAGTACTTC
CSARGFGTSGQIGETQYF
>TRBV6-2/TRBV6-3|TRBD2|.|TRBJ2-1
TGTGCCTGCAACGGACTAGCGGGGAGCTCCTACAATGAGCAGTTCTTC
CACNGLAGSSYNEQFF
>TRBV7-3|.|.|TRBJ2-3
TGTGCCAGCAGCCCCCAGGGGCTGGGAGATACGCAGTATTTT
CASSPQGLGDTQYF
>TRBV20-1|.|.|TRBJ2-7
TGCAGTGCTAGAGAGTCTAGTTCCTACGAGCAGTACTTC
CSARESSSYEQYF
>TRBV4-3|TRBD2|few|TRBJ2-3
TGCGCCAGCAGCGATACGGGGGGGCCGGGTACGCAGTATTTT
CASSDTGGPGTQYF
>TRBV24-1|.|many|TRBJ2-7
TGTGCCACCAGTGATTCCAACTCCTCCTGGGCCGGTGTCGAGCAGTACTTC
CATSDSNSSWAGVEQYF
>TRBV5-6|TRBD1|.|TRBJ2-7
TGTGCCAGCACTTGGACAGGCTCCTACGAGCAGTACTTC
CASTWTGSYEQYF
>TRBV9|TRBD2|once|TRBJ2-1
TGTGCCAGCAGCGCCGGGACTAGCGCCCTCGGGGAGGGTGAGCAGTTCTTC
CASSAGTSALGEGEQFF
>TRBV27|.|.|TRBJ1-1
TGTGCCAGCAGTTTCGGGATGAGGGCTTTCTTT
CASSFGMRAFF
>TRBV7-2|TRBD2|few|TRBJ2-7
TGTGCCAGCAGCTCCGAGTCTAGCGGGGGCTCCTACGAGCAGTACTTC
CASSSESSGGSYEQYF
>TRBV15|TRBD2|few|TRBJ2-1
TGTGCCACCAGCTCAGCGGGAGGGCCAACCTCCTACAATGAGCAGTTCTTC
CATSSAGGPTSYNEQFF
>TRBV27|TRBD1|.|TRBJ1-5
TGTGCCAGCAGTCTACAGGGGGCTCAGCCCCAGCATTTT
CASSLQGAQPQHF
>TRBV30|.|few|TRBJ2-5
TGTGCCTGGAGTTGGCAGCAAGAGACCCAGTACTTC
CAWSWQQETQYF
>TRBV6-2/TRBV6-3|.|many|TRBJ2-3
TGTGCCAGCAGTTATGGGGACACCACAGATACGCAGTATTTT
CASSYGDTTDTQYF
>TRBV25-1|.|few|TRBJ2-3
TGTGCCAGCAGTGAAGCTCAGGGGCAGACAGATACGCAGTATTTT
CASSEAQGQTDTQYF
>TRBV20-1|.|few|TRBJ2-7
TGCAGTGCTAGATGGGGGACACCTGGCGAGCAGTACTTC
CSARWGTPGEQYF
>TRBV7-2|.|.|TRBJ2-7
TGTGCCAGCAGCCTAGGATTTTCCTACGAGCAGTACTTC
CASSLGFSYEQYF
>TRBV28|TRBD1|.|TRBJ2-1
TGTGCCAGCAGTTTACCGGGACAGGGGTACAATGAGCAGTTCTTC
CASSLPGQGYNEQFF
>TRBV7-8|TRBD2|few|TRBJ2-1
TGTGCCAGCAGCTCAACTAGCGGGGGTATTTATGAGCAGTTCTTC
CASSSTSGGIYEQFF
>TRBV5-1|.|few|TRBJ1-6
TGCGCCAGCAGCTTGGTGGGTGGGGAGCCCCTCCACTTT
CASSLVGGEPLHF
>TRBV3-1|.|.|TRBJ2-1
TGTGCCAGCAGCCAATGGAGGGCAGGGCCCCTAGGTCACAATGAGCAGTTCTTC
CASSQWRAGPLGHNEQFF
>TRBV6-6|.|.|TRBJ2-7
TGTGCCAGCAGCCGCCGAGGACCTCCTGGCGAGCAGTACTTC
CASSRRGPPGEQYF